This T cell receptor beta chain was identified in a study of T cell repertoires and HLA-DP antigens. Overall study context: Alloantigens: one with one groove difference and one with over 9 differences versus self. Study-wide points: Antigen presentation used HeLa cells, with total CD4+ cells responding.

Remarks on this clone: Its antigen is unknown.

Deep-resolution sequencing targeted hundreds of thousands of T cell genomes in pre-culture CD4+ samples. TCRdb keeps only in-frame clones here, not all; method: immunoSEQ multiplex PCR. The sample shows about 73,000 clones, about 82% of them seen only once. Germline V gene lookup returns CDR1 SNHLY and CDR2 FYNNEI. The CDR3 covers 15 residues. V gave up 6 bases and J gave up 4 bases; unmatched junction bases: 5. Purity of the untouched CD4+ T cells was around 98%. The chain carries TRBV2 and TRBJ2-1, with 11 bases that match TRBD2. This clonotype was sampled from a man between 60 and 75 years old in good health and CMV-seronegative. The material sequenced was CD4+ T cells from PBMCs. CDR3 region: CASSTGTSGYNEQFF. The CDR3, as DNA: TGTGCCAGCAGCACCGGGACTAGCGGTTACAATGAGCAGTTCTTC.